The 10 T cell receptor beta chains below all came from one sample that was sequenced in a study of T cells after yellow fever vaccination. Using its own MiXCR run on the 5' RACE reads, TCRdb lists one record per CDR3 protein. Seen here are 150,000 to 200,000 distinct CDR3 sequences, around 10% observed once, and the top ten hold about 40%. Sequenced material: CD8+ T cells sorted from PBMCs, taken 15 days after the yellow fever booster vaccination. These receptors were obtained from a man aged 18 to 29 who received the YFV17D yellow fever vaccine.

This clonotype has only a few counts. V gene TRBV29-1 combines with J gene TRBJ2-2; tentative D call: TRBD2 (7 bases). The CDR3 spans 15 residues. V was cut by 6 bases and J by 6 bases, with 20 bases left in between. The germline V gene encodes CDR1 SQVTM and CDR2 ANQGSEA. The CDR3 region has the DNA TGCAGCGTGGGCCTCGGCGGGGGCCACCCCGGGGAGCTGTTTTTT. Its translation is CSVGLGGGHPGELFF.

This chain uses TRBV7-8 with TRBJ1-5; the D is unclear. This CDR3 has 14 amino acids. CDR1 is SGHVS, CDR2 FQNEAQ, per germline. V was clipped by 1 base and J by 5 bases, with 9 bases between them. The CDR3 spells CASSLGHLDQPQHF. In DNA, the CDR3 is TGTGCCAGCAGCTTAGGACACCTCGATCAGCCCCAGCATTTT.

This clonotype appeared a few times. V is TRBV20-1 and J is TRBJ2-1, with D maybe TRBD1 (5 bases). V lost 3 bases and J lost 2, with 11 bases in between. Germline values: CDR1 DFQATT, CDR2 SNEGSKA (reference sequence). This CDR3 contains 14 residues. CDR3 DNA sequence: TGCAGTGCTAGTAAGGGGTTTGCCTACAATGAGCAGTTCTTC. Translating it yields CSASKGFAYNEQFF.

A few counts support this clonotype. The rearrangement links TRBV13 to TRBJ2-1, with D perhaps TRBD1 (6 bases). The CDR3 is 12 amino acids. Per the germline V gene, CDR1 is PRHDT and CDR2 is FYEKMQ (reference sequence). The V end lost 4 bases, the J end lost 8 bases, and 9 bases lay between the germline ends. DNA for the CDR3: TGTGCCAGCAGCTCCAGGGGCCATGAGCAGTTCTTC. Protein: CASSSRGHEQFF. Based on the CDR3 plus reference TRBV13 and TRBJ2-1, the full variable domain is AAGVIQSPRHLIKEKRETATLKCYPIPRHDTVYWYQQGPGQDPQFLISFYEKMQSDKGSIPDRFSAQQFSDYHSELNMSSLELGDSALYFCASSSRGHEQFFGPGTRLTVL.

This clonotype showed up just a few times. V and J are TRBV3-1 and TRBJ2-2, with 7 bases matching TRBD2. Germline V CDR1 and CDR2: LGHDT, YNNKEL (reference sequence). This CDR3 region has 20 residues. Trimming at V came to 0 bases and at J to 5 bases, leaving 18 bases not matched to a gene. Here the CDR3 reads CASSQDPPAGPFLGTGELFF. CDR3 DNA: TGTGCCAGCAGCCAAGACCCCCCAGCGGGGCCCTTCCTGGGGACCGGGGAGCTGTTTTTT.

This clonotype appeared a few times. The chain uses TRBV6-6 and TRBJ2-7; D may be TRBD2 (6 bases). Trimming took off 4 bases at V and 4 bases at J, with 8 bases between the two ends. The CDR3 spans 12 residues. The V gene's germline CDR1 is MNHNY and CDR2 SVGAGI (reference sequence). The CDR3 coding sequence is TGTGCCAGCAGTTTTAGCGGATACGAGCAGTACGTC. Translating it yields CASSFSGYEQYV.

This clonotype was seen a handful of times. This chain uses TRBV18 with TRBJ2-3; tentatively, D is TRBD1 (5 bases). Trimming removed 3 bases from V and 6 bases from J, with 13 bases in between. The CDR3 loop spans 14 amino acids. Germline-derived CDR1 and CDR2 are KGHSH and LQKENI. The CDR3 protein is CASSPDSLIDTQYF. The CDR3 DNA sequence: TGTGCCAGCTCACCCGACAGCCTGATCGATACGCAGTATTTT.

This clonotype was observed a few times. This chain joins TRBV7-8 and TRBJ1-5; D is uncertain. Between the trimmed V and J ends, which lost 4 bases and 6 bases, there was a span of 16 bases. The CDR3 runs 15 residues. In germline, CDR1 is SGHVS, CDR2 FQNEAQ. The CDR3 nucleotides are TGTGCCAGCAGCTACCTCGGGGTTGTCGGTCAGCCCCAGCATTTT. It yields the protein CASSYLGVVGQPQHF.

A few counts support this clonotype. The CDR3 loop is CASRGAGAVYGYTF. The CDR3 nucleotides read TGTGCCAGCAGAGGGGCAGGGGCCGTCTATGGCTACACCTTC. V is TRBV6-5 and J is TRBJ1-2; possible D gene TRBD1, 6 bases. With 6 bases removed from V and 4 bases from J, the gap between germline ends came to 15 bases. The germline gives CDR1 MNHEY, CDR2 SVGAGI. The CDR3 totals 14 residues.

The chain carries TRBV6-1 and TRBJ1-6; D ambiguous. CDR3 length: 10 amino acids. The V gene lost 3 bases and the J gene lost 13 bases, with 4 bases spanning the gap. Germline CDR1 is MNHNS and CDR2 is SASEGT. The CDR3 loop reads CASSDFPLHF. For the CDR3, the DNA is TGTGCCAGCAGTGATTTCCCCCTCCACTTT.